This is a list of T cell receptor beta chains from one sample in a study of T-cell reconstitution after alpha-beta-depleted transplantation in children. TCRdb analysed the PCR reads with MiXCR anew, one entry per CDR3 protein. This repertoire shows around 400,000 distinct CDR3 sequences, about a tenth found once; its top ten account for about 5%. Specimen: PBMCs from the stem cell graft donor, collected from the stem cell graft. Receptors originate from a human donor who donated a stem cell graft to a child with acute myeloid leukemia. CDR3s include the opening cysteine and the closing phenylalanine or tryptophan. Each record gives: CDR3 protein, J gene, V gene.

CASSYVFGTSGRFYEQYF | TRBJ2-7 | TRBV6-5
CASSEGRRTGYF | TRBJ2-7 | TRBV2
CSARVLAGGPLDTQYF | TRBJ2-3 | TRBV20-1
CSASGSMTGVNTEAFF | TRBJ1-1 | TRBV20-1
CASSLPTSSYEQYF | TRBJ2-7 | TRBV7-2
CASSYSSRDRGETQYF | TRBJ2-5 | TRBV6-5
CASSLDGWSGYLETQYF | TRBJ2-5 | TRBV11-2
CASSHGTKNIQYF | TRBJ2-4 | TRBV14
CASSLLAGGPGMETQYF | TRBJ2-5 | TRBV5-1
CASSGGRTYNEQFF | TRBJ2-1 | TRBV9
CASSPGQIQETQYF | TRBJ2-5 | TRBV14
CASSYFSGVSPLHF | TRBJ1-6 | TRBV6-5
CASSVVGPPDTQYF | TRBJ2-3 | TRBV9
CASSVGTSSYNEQFF | TRBJ2-1 | TRBV2
CSVIGGGYSYEQYF | TRBJ2-7 | TRBV29-1
CASSYDLRGLNTGELFF | TRBJ2-2 | TRBV6-5
CASSLFGGGAGLKGTDTQYF | TRBJ2-3 | TRBV12-3/TRBV12-4
CAIQTLDRGKTDTQYF | TRBJ2-3 | TRBV12-3/TRBV12-4
CASSLQGMETQYF | TRBJ2-5 | TRBV5-1
CASSRDLGGTGELFF | TRBJ2-2 | TRBV6-1
CASSWGLDQPQHF | TRBJ1-5 | TRBV7-9
CSARVLGSYNEQFF | TRBJ2-1 | TRBV20-1
CASSYSGLAGGQTTQYF | TRBJ2-5 | TRBV6-5
CASSSVITYNEQFF | TRBJ2-1 | TRBV5-1
CASSERLERGELFF | TRBJ2-2 | TRBV25-1
CASSRAGGGYGYTF | TRBJ1-2 | TRBV7-2
CASSVSGSEDEQYF | TRBJ2-7 | TRBV9
CASSQWTSELPEETHYF | TRBJ2-5 | TRBV5-1